These 2 T cell receptor beta chains were all obtained from the same sample, sequenced in a study of shared clonotypes between healthy human individuals. The data were produced by immunoSEQ multiplex PCR, yet TCRdb's version contains in-frame clones alone and is incomplete. Of some 2,500,000 clones in the sample, approximately 90% were seen once. Sequencing was done on a sample of naive CD4+ T cells from PBMCs. The subset is: CD45RA+ positively selected. All receptors come from a man aged 18 to 30 in good health. Some clones in this sample may be carry-over from other donors' samples.

The chain joins TRBV29-1 to TRBJ2-1, with 12 bases that match TRBD2. V shed 3 bases, J shed 13 bases, and the junction held 4 bases outside the gene matches. CDR1 and CDR2 (germline): SQVTM, ANQGSEA. The CDR3 loop spans 12 amino acids. CDR3 nucleotide sequence: TGCAGCGTTGAGTCTAGCGGGAGGGCCCAGTTCTTC. It codes for CSVESSGRAQFF.

V is TRBV11-2 and J is TRBJ2-1, with D maybe TRBD2 (6 bases). V was clipped by 0 bases and J by 9 bases, with 12 bases between them. CDR3 length: 14 amino acids. CDR1 and CDR2 (germline): SGHAT, FQNNGV. In DNA, the CDR3 is TGTGCCAGCAGCTTAGAGGGGGGACGGGGTGAGCAGTTCTTC. Its protein is CASSLEGGRGEQFF.